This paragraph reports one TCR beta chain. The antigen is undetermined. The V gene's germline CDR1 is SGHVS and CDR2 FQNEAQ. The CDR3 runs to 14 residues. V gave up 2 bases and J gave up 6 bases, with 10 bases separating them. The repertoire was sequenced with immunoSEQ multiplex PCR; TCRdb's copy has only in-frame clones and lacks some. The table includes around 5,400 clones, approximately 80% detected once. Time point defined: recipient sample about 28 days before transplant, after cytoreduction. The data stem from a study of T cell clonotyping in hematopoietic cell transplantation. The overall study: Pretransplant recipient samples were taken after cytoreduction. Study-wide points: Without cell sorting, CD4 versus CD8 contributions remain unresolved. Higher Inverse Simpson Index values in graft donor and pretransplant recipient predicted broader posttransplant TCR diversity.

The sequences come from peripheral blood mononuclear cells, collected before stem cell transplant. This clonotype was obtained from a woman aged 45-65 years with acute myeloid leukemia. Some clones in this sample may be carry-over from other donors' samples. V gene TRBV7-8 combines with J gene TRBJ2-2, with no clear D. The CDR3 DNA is TGTGCCAGCAGCTTAACGCCTGGAGCCGGGGAGCTGTTTTTT. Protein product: CASSLTPGAGELFF.